This T cell receptor (beta chain) was profiled in a study of blood T cell repertoires in COVID-19 (dated by TCRdb to 2020 to 2021). About the investigation overall: Collaborator samples came from the United States, Italy and Spain and covered acute and convalescent phases of COVID-19. The material from the prospective study consisted of cDNA or gDNA derived from T cells, B-cell-depleted T cells, or PBMCs. The dataset comprised deeply sampled blood TCRbeta repertoires from subjects exposed to, actively infected with, or recovered from COVID-19. The repertoires were released in a freely available public database intended as a resource for research on the immune response to SARS-CoV-2. The samples were drawn from the first 160 participants of the ongoing ImmuneRACE study and from 1,254 subjects provided by 6 global collaborators. A de-identified subject ID, COVID-19 status, age in years and sex were almost always included in the sample metadata. Where available, HLA class I and class II types were taken from metadata supplied by the sample provider and were not determined by assay-based typing.

With respect to this clone: No cognate antigen has been identified for it. One base away there is no much larger clone; base qualities are not given.

Taken from cysteine to phenylalanine, the CDR3 has 14 residues. Only CDR3 DNA is held: 42 bases, read in frame from base 1. CDR1 LNHDA and CDR2 SQIVND are derived from the germline V gene (reference sequence). V is reduced by 3 bases and J by 3 bases, leaving a spacing of 9 bases between them. At one collaborating source in Seattle, patients were enrolled during active infection and were followed longitudinally through the course of disease. Each collaborating institution followed its own protocols to collect whole blood in K2EDTA tubes. For TCRbeta analysis, collaborator samples were shipped as frozen whole blood, as isolated PBMCs, or as DNA extracted from either sample type. What the work shows at the level of the full study, not this receptor alone: The amount of clinical and demographic metadata varied by source and participant and was provided uncurated.

The immunoSEQ Assay, a bias-controlled multiplex PCR, was used to amplify TCRbeta CDR3 regions from genomic DNA. The authors' pipeline ran thus. The number of nucleated cells in each sample was estimated by amplification of reference gene primers within the assay. Sequence reads were collapsed and filtered to measure the absolute abundance of every unique TCRbeta CDR3 rearrangement. For each sample, productive Simpson clonality was calculated as the square root of Simpson's diversity index across productive rearrangements. Entries here come from immuneACCESS through TCRdb and include only in-frame sequences with V and J called. Some clones fail to appear in such tables; in the studies checked, an unresolved V gene covers under half of the shortfall, and the cause of the remainder is unknown. From that table come the V and J calls and clone size; the DNA was used to work out D and trimming. Within this sample are 150,000 to 200,000 clones, with 85% of them counted one time only. Roughly 18% of the sample belongs to the ten largest clones.

The sequenced sample was peripheral blood. The sequence derives from a person aged 65-85 years with COVID-19, enrolled during active disease. The chain employs TRBV19 and TRBJ1-5; no D gene call is confident. The CDR3 protein sequence reads: CASSIALNNQPQHF. The DNA sequence follows: TGTGCCAGTAGTATCGCACTGAACAATCAGCCCCAGCATTTT. With the rest looked up from the reference TRBV19 and TRBJ1-5 genes rather than sequenced, the full variable domain is DGGITQSPKYLFRKEGQNVTLSCEQNLNHDAMYWYRQDPGQGLRLIYYSQIVNDFQKGDIAEGYSVSREKKESFPLTVTSAQKNPTAFYLCASSIALNNQPQHFGDGTRLSIL.